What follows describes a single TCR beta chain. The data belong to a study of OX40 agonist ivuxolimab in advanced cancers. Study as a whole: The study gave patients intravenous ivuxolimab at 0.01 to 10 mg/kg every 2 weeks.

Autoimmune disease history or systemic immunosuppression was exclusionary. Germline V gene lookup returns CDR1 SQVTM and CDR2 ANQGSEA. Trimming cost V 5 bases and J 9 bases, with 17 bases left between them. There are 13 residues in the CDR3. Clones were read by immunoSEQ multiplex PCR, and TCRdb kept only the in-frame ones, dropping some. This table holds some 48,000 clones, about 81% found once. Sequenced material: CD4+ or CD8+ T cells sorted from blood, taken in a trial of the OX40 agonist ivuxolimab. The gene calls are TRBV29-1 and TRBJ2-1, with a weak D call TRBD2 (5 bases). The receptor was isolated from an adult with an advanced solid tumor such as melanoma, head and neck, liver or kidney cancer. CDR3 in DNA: TGCAGCGTTATGAGCAGGAACCGGGGTGAGCAGTTCTTC. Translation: CSVMSRNRGEQFF.